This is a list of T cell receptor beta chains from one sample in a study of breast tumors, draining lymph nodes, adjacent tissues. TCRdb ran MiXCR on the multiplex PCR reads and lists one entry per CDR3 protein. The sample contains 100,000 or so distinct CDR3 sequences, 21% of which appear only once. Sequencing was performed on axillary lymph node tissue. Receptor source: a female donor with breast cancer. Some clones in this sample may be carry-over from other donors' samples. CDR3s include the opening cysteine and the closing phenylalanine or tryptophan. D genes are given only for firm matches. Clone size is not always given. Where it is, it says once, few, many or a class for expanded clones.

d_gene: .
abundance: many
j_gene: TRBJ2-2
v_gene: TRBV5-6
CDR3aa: CASSFGGPMDTGELFF
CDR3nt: TGTGCCAGCAGCTTCGGAGGACCGATGGACACCGGGGAGCTGTTTTTT

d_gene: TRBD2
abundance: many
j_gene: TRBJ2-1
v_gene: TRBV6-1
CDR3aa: CASTYLGTSGNRYNEQFF
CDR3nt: TGTGCCAGCACTTATTTAGGGACTAGCGGGAATAGGTACAATGAGCAGTTCTTC

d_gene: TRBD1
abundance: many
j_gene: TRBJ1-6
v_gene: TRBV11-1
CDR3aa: CASSLATTGGIYNSPLHF
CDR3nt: TGTGCCAGCAGCTTAGCAACTACAGGGGGCATCTATAATTCACCCCTCCACTTT

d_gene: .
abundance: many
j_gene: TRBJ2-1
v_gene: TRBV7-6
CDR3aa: CASSKGWGEQFF
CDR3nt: TGTGCCAGCAGTAAAGGGTGGGGTGAGCAGTTCTTC

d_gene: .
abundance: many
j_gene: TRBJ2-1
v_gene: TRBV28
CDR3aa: CASSYQSFNEQFF
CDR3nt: TGTGCCAGCAGTTATCAGTCTTTCAATGAGCAGTTCTTC

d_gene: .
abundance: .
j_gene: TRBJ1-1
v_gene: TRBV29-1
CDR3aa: CRAGNMNTEAFF
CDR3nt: TGCAGAGCAGGGAACATGAACACTGAAGCTTTCTTT

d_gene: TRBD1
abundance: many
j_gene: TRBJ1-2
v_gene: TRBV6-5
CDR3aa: CASRGQDRGSSGGYTF
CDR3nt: TGTGCCAGCAGAGGGCAGGACAGGGGATCTTCTGGTGGCTACACCTTC

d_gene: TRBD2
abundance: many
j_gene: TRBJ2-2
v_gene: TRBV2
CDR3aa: CASSGLAGGPNTGELFF
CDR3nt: TGTGCCAGCAGTGGACTAGCGGGGGGGCCGAACACCGGGGAGCTGTTTTTT

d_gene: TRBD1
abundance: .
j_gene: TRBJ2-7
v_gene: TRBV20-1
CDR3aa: CSASTPGQVIEQYF
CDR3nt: TGCAGTGCTAGTACGCCGGGACAGGTGATCGAGCAGTACTTC

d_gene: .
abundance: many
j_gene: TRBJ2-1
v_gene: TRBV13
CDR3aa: CASSLGEGFAAEQFF
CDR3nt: TGTGCCAGCAGCTTAGGGGAGGGATTCGCAGCTGAGCAGTTCTTC

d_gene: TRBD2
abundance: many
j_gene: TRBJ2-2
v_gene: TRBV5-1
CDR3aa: CASSPRGSGRFTGELFF
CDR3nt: TGCGCCAGCAGCCCCAGAGGTAGCGGGAGGTTCACCGGGGAGCTGTTTTTT

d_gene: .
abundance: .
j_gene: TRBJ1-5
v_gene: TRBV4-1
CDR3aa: CASSRSWGYNQPQHF
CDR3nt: TGCGCCAGCAGTAGAAGTTGGGGATACAATCAGCCCCAGCATTTT

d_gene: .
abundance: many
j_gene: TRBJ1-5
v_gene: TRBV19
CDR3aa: CASMGMITGGNQPQHF
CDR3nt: TGTGCCAGTATGGGGATGATCACGGGAGGCAATCAGCCCCAGCATTTT

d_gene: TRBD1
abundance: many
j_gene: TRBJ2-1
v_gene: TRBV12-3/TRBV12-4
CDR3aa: CASSLGQGVYNEQFF
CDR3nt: TGTGCCAGCAGTTTGGGACAGGGGGTATACAATGAGCAGTTCTTC

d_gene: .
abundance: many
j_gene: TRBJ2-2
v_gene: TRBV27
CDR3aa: CASSSPGRGGELFF
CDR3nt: TGTGCCAGCAGTTCTCCTGGGAGAGGCGGGGAGCTGTTTTTT

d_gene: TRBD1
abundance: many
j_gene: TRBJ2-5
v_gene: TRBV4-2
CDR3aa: CASSQSPGQQETQYF
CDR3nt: TGTGCCAGCAGCCAAAGCCCGGGACAGCAAGAGACCCAGTACTTC

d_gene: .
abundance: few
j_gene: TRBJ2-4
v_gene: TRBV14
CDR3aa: CASSRMGAKNIQYF
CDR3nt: TGTGCCAGCAGCCGAATGGGGGCCAAAAACATTCAGTACTTC